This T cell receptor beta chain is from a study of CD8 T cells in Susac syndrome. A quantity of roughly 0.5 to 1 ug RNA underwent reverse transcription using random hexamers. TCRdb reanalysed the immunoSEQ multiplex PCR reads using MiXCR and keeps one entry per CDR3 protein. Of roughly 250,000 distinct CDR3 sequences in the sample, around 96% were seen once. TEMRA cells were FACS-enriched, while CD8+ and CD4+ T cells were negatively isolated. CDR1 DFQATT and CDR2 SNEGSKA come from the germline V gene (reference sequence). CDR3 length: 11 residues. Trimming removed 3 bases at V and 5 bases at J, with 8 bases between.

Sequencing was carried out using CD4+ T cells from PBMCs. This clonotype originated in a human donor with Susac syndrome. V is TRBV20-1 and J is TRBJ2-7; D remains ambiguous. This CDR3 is CSASKADEQYF. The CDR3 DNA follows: TGCAGTGCTAGTAAGGCGGACGAGCAGTACTTC.